The T cell receptor beta chain described here comes from a study of blood T cells in healthy people across ages. Study-level points and caveats: PBMCs were not sorted, which prevented a conclusive comparison of naive versus antigen-experienced cells.

Trimming cost V 4 bases and J 4 bases, with 16 bases left between them. This CDR3 spans 15 amino acids. CDR1 is MNHEY and CDR2 is SVGEGT in the germline V gene. The use of a sample-barcoded 5' primer and a J-beta primer mix characterized a second PCR of roughly 6 to 11 cycles. A minimum of 3 million CDR3-containing paired-end reads was obtained for each sample. One entry per CDR3 protein, called by TCRdb with MiXCR from the 5' RACE reads. Here the sample spans about 1.4 million distinct CDR3 sequences, around 59% being singletons. There are a few counts of this clonotype. The antigen is unknown. Sequencing input: blood. The receptor was isolated from a man between 18 and 35 years old in good health. The chain combines TRBV6-2 or TRBV6-3 with TRBJ1-2; tentative D call: TRBD1 (5 bases). The CDR3 loop is CASSSLSDRLYGYTF. Written as DNA, the CDR3 is TGTGCCAGCAGTTCACTGAGCGACAGACTCTATGGCTACACCTTC.